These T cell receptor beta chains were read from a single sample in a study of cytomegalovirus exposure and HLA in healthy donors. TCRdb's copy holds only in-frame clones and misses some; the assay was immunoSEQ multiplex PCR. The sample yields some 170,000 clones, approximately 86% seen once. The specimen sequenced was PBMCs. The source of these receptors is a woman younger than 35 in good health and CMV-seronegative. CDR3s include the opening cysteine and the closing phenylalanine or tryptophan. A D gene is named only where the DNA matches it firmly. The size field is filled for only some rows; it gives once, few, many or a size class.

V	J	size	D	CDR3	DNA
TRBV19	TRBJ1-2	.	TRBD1	CASHSGDRVFYGYTF	TGTGCCAGTCACTCCGGGGACAGGGTCTTCTATGGCTACACCTTC
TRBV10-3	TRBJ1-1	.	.	CAISESLVTGEAFF	TGTGCCATCAGTGAGTCCCTAGTTACAGGGGAAGCTTTCTTT
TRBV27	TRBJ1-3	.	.	CASSLSSPSAGNTIYF	TGTGCCAGCAGTTTATCGTCTCCGTCGGCTGGAAACACCATATATTTT
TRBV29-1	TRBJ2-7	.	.	CSVLGSSYEQYF	TGCAGCGTTCTAGGAAGCTCCTACGAGCAGTACTTC
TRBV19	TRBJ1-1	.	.	CASSHWGVPDTEAFF	TGTGCCAGTAGCCATTGGGGGGTCCCGGACACTGAAGCTTTCTTT
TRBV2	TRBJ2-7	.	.	CASSEGSLWRAYF	TGTGCCAGCAGTGAAGGCAGCCTTTGGAGGGCTTACTTC
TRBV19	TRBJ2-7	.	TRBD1	CASSIREGTGNYEQYF	TGTGCCAGTAGTATACGGGAAGGGACAGGGAACTACGAGCAGTACTTC
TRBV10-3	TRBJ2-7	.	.	CAISESADGSYEQYF	TGTGCCATCAGTGAGTCAGCGGACGGCTCCTACGAGCAGTACTTC
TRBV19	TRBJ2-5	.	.	CASRRGGQETQYF	TGTGCCAGTAGAAGGGGCGGCCAAGAGACCCAGTACTTC
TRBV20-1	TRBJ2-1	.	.	CSASPLNEQFF	TGCAGTGCTAGCCCCCTCAATGAGCAGTTCTTC
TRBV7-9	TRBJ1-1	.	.	CASLNWAQAEAFF	TGTGCCAGCTTGAACTGGGCGCAAGCTGAAGCTTTCTTT
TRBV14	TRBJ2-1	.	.	CASSRGNEQFF	TGTGCCAGCAGCCGCGGCAATGAGCAGTTCTTC
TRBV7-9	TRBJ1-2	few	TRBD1	CASRTGQGGGYTF	TGTGCCAGCAGGACGGGACAGGGCGGAGGCTACACCTTC
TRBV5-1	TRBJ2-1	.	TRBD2	CASSLLMGVAGGNEQFF	TGCGCCAGCAGCTTGTTAATGGGAGTAGCGGGGGGCAATGAGCAGTTCTTC
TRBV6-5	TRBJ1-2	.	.	CATISPGINYGYTF	TGTGCCACAATTTCTCCGGGAATCAACTATGGCTACACCTTC
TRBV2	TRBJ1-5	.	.	CASGRGGGQPQHF	TGTGCCAGCGGGCGCGGGGGTGGTCAGCCCCAGCATTTT
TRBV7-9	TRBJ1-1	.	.	CASSFLGTANTEAFF	TGTGCCAGCAGCTTTTTGGGCACCGCGAACACTGAAGCTTTCTTT
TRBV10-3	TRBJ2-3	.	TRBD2	CAISAVRLAGGPDTQYF	TGTGCCATCAGCGCGGTGAGACTAGCGGGGGGGCCAGATACGCAGTATTTT
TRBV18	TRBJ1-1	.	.	CASSPRQWNTEAFF	TGTGCCAGCTCGCCGCGACAGTGGAACACTGAAGCTTTCTTT
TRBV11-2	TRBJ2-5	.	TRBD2	CASGTSGQETQYF	TGTGCCAGCGGGACTAGCGGACAAGAGACCCAGTACTTC
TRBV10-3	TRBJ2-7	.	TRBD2	CAISVYGGKTSGEQYF	TGTGCCATCAGTGTGTATGGGGGCAAGACTAGCGGGGAGCAGTACTTC
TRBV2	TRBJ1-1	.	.	CASTGQSITEAFF	TGTGCCAGCACGGGACAATCGATCACTGAAGCTTTCTTT
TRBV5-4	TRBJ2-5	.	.	CASSLGHRQETQYF	TGTGCCAGCAGCTTGGGACACAGACAAGAGACCCAGTACTTC
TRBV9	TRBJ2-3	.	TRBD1	CASSVAGTGATDTQYF	TGTGCCAGCAGCGTAGCCGGGACAGGGGCCACAGATACGCAGTATTTT
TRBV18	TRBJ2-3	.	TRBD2	CASSPPGLAGLTDTQYF	TGTGCCAGCTCACCACCGGGACTAGCGGGCCTCACAGATACGCAGTATTTT
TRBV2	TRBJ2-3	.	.	CASSGAETDTQYF	TGTGCCAGCAGTGGGGCAGAGACAGATACGCAGTATTTT
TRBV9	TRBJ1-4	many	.	CASSALGGDEKLFF	TGTGCCAGCAGCGCCCTGGGAGGGGACGAAAAACTGTTTTTT
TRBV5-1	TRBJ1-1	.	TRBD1	CASSSTGGNAFF	TGCGCCAGCAGCTCGACAGGGGGCAATGCTTTCTTT
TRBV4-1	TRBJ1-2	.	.	CASSPMVGRIYGYTF	TGCGCCAGCAGCCCCATGGTGGGCCGTATCTATGGCTACACCTTC
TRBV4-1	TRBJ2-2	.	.	CASSQDLFGLGGTTGELFF	TGCGCCAGCAGCCAAGATTTGTTCGGGTTAGGGGGAACTACCGGGGAGCTGTTTTTT
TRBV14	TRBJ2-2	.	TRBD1	CASSQGTGAWEELFF	TGTGCCAGCAGCCAAGGGACAGGAGCTTGGGAGGAGCTGTTTTTT
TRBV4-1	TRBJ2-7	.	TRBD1	CASSQGGGGDPYEQYF	TGCGCCAGCAGCCAAGGAGGGGGCGGAGACCCCTACGAGCAGTACTTC
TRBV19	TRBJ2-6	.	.	CASDSSSGANVLTF	TGTGCCTCGGACAGTAGCTCTGGGGCCAACGTCCTGACTTTC
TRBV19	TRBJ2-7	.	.	CASSRETGTLFSYEQYF	TGTGCCAGTAGTCGGGAGACCGGGACCCTTTTTAGCTACGAGCAGTACTTC
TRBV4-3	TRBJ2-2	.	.	CASSQQRTDFSGELFF	TGCGCCAGCAGCCAACAACGGACAGATTTTAGCGGGGAGCTGTTTTTT
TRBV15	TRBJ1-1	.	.	CATSRGLLNTEAFF	TGTGCCACCAGCAGAGGACTGTTGAACACTGAAGCTTTCTTT
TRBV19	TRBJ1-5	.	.	CASSKTTTGYSNQPQHF	TGTGCCAGTAGTAAGACTACTACAGGGTATAGCAATCAGCCCCAGCATTTT
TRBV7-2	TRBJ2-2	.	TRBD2	CASSLVASGRASSGELFF	TGTGCCAGCAGCTTAGTCGCTAGCGGGAGGGCCAGTTCCGGGGAGCTGTTTTTT
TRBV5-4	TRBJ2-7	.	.	CASSGDSISSYEQYF	TGTGCCAGCAGCGGGGACTCCATAAGCTCCTACGAGCAGTACTTC
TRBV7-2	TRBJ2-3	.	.	CASSPGTYLDTQYF	TGTGCCAGCAGCCCCGGGACTTATTTAGATACGCAGTATTTT
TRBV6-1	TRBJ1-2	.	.	CASSISGEGYTF	TGTGCCAGCAGCATTTCAGGGGAGGGCTACACCTTC
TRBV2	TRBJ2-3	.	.	CAKVAGARTDTQYF	TGTGCTAAGGTGGCGGGGGCTCGAACAGATACGCAGTATTTT
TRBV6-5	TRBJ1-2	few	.	CASSPGERGYTF	TGTGCCAGCAGCCCCGGAGAACGGGGCTACACCTTC
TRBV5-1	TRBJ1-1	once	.	CASSLWGEPNTETFF	TGCGCCAGCAGCTTGTGGGGGGAACCGAACACTGAAACTTTCTTT
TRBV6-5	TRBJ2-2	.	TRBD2	CASTSGLAGAGELFF	TGTGCCAGCACCTCCGGACTAGCGGGAGCGGGGGAGCTGTTTTTT
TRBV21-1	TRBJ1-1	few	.	CASSKAGGYTEAFF	TGTGCCAGCAGCAAAGCGGGGGGTTACACTGAAGCTTTCTTT
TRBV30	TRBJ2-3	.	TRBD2	CAWSAGSGGIDTQYF	TGTGCCTGGAGTGCGGGTAGCGGGGGGATAGATACGCAGTATTTT
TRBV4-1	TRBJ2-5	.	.	CASSQAIFQSVGGEETQYF	TGCGCCAGCAGCCAAGCCATATTTCAATCGGTCGGGGGTGAAGAGACCCAGTACTTC
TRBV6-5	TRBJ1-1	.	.	CATTGPGDTEAFF	TGTGCCACCACAGGGCCCGGGGACACTGAAGCTTTCTTT
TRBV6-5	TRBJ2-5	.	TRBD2	CASSPGRSLQETQYF	TGTGCCAGCAGCCCCGGGAGGAGCCTCCAAGAGACCCAGTACTTC